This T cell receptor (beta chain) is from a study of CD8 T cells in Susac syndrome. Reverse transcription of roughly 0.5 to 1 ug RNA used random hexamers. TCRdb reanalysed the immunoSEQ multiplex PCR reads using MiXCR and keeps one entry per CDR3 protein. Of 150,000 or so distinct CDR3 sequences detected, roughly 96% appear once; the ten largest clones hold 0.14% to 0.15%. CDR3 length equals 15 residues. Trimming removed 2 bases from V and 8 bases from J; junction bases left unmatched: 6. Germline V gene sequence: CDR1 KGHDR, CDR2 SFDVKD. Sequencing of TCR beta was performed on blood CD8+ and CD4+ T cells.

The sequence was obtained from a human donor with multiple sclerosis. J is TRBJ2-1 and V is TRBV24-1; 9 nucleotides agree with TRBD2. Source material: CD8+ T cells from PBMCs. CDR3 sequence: CATSDSGTSRDEQFF. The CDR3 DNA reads TGTGCCACCAGTGATTCTGGGACTAGCAGGGATGAGCAGTTCTTC.